One and the same sample provided the 20 T cell receptor beta chains below, sequenced in a study of blood T cell repertoires in COVID-19 (dated by TCRdb to about 2020). Library prep was done by the immunoSEQ multiplex PCR assay. This immuneACCESS table, as held by TCRdb, lists in-frame sequences with V and J called but not all clones. Of the missing ones, under half trace to an unresolved V gene in checked studies; the others have no known cause. The sample includes approximately 350,000 clones, with roughly 87% observed a single time. Under 3% of the sample is in the top ten clones. The specimen sequenced was PBMCs or T cells enriched from blood (not recorded which). The receptors stem from a woman in her twenties or thirties who had recovered from COVID-19.

The chain carries TRBV27 and TRBJ2-7; 8 bases are shared with TRBD1. Germline V gene lookup returns CDR1 MNHEY and CDR2 SMNVEV (reference sequence). This CDR3 region has 16 residues. After removal of 2 bases from V and 7 bases from J, the junction contained 13 bases not matched to a gene. The CDR3 coding sequence is TGTGCCAGCAGTTTACAGGGGGCAACAAATTATGGGGAGCAGTACTTC. Residues: CASSLQGATNYGEQYF.

This clone has more than one count but fewer than ten. The chain is built from TRBV29-1 and TRBJ2-7; 11 bases agree with TRBD1. This CDR3 contains 14 residues. Per germline, CDR1 SQVTM and CDR2 ANQGSEA. V gave up 4 bases and J gave up 6 bases; unmatched junction bases: 8. In DNA, the CDR3 is TGCAGCGTTGCACCGGGACAGGGGGTTCTCGAGCAGTACTTC. It codes for CSVAPGQGVLEQYF.

The chain is built from TRBV28 and TRBJ1-5; possible D gene TRBD1, 6 bases. The V end lost 5 bases, the J end lost 7 bases, and 12 bases lay between the germline ends. Germline loops: CDR1 MDHEN, CDR2 SYDVKM. The CDR3 is 13 residues long. Here the CDR3 reads CASSPQGWQPQHF. CDR3 DNA: TGTGCCAGCAGTCCACAGGGCTGGCAGCCCCAGCATTTT.

The chain has TRBV3-1 (or the pseudogene TRBV3-2) and TRBJ1-2; D is perhaps TRBD1 (5 bases). CDR1 and CDR2 from the germline V gene are LGHDT and YNNKEL (reference sequence). The CDR3 spans 14 residues. Trimming removed 0 bases from V and 7 bases from J, with 12 bases in between. Here the CDR3 reads CASSQDLAGSGYTF. In DNA, the CDR3 is TGTGCCAGCAGCCAAGATTTGGCAGGGTCTGGCTACACCTTC.

In DNA form, the CDR3 reads TGTGCCAGCAGCGATCGCTCCGGACTAGCGGGAGTGAGAACAGATACGCAGTATTTT. The encoded protein is CASSDRSGLAGVRTDTQYF. This rearrangement joins TRBV3-1 (or the pseudogene TRBV3-2) to TRBJ2-3; TRBD2 aligns across 13 bases. The CDR3 is 19 residues long. CDR1 is LGHDT and CDR2 is YNNKEL in the germline V gene (reference sequence). Germline trimming cut 5 bases from V and 3 bases from J; bases unmatched to any gene: 14.

This chain's CDR3 is CASNVLPGLATYEQYF. CDR3 DNA sequence: TGCGCCAGCAACGTCTTACCGGGACTCGCGACCTACGAGCAGTACTTC. The rearrangement uses TRBV5-1 and TRBJ2-7; tentative D call: TRBD2 (6 bases). The V gene lost 6 bases and the J gene lost 2 bases, with 21 bases spanning the gap. Germline V lookup: CDR1 SGHRS, CDR2 YFSETQ. The CDR3 is 16 residues long.

The chain uses TRBV28 and TRBJ2-5, with D possibly TRBD2 on 6 matching bases. The V gene's germline CDR1 is MDHEN and CDR2 SYDVKM. Deletions cut 4 bases from V and 5 bases from J, with 17 bases between. The CDR3 contains 15 residues. CDR3 bases: TGTGCCAGCAGTTCAGCCTCGGGACGGGGGGAGACCCAGTACTTC. Amino acid sequence: CASSSASGRGETQYF.

The rearrangement links TRBV24-1 to TRBJ2-2; perhaps TRBD1 as D (6 bases). Trimming removed 7 bases from V and 1 base from J, with 9 bases in between. Germline lookup yields CDR1 KGHDR and CDR2 SFDVKD. The CDR3 totals 14 residues. This CDR3 reads CATSQTGNTGELFF. The CDR3 region has the DNA TGTGCCACCAGCCAGACAGGGAACACCGGGGAGCTGTTTTTT.

This clone was recorded a few times. The J gene is TRBJ1-6, the V gene TRBV10-3; D is perhaps TRBD1 (6 bases). Trimming stripped 3 bases from V and 1 base from J, with 10 bases between. The CDR3 covers 16 residues. Germline CDR1 reads ENHRY; CDR2 reads SYGVKD. CDR3 sequence (DNA): TGTGCCATCAGTGATCACAGGGCTTCCTATAATTCACCCCTCCACTTT. It translates to CAISDHRASYNSPLHF.

In DNA, the CDR3 is TGCAGTGCTAGTTTTCCCGGGAATTTGCAAGAGACCCAGTACTTC. Amino acid sequence: CSASFPGNLQETQYF. The chain carries TRBV20-1 and TRBJ2-5; weak D call: TRBD2 (5 bases). The CDR3 length is 15 residues. With 3 bases removed from V and 2 bases from J, the gap between germline ends came to 16 bases. Per germline, CDR1 DFQATT and CDR2 SNEGSKA (reference sequence).

The chain carries TRBV28 and TRBJ2-7; D might be TRBD1 (6 bases). The CDR3 contains 13 residues. V was cut by 6 bases and J by 3 bases, with 12 bases left in between. Germline V gene lookup returns CDR1 MDHEN and CDR2 SYDVKM. CDR3 sequence reads: CASSTTGIYEQYF. The CDR3 nucleotides read TGTGCCAGCAGCACTACAGGGATCTACGAGCAGTACTTC.

The chain uses TRBV19 and TRBJ1-6; a possible D gene is TRBD1 (6 bases). Trimming took 9 bases from V and 9 from J, leaving 15 bases between them. The CDR3 length is 13 residues. Germline CDR1 and CDR2: LNHDA and SQIVND (reference sequence). This CDR3 is CASRAGAPSPLHF. DNA of the CDR3: TGTGCCAGCCGGGCGGGGGCCCCTTCACCCCTCCACTTT.

The rearrangement links TRBV7-9 to TRBJ1-5; D possibly corresponds to TRBD1 (6 bases). Trimming left V 5 bases short and J 7 bases short, with 12 bases between. Germline V gene sequence: CDR1 SEHNR, CDR2 FQNEAQ (reference sequence). This CDR3 spans 13 amino acids. CDR3 bases: TGTGCCAGCAGCCTCGGGACAATCCAGCCCCAGCATTTT. It specifies CASSLGTIQPQHF.

This clone was recorded a few times. The chain is built from TRBV29-1 and TRBJ2-5, with D possibly matching TRBD2 (6 bases). There are 14 residues in the CDR3. V was trimmed by 4 bases and J by 4 bases, leaving 16 bases between them. Germline lookup yields CDR1 SQVTM and CDR2 ANQGSEA. CDR3 loop: CSVVEGAGGETQYF. Here the CDR3 DNA reads TGCAGCGTTGTGGAGGGAGCCGGGGGAGAGACCCAGTACTTC.

This chain connects TRBV2 to TRBJ1-5, with 9 bases lining up with TRBD1. The CDR3 runs 15 residues. From germline, CDR1 is SNHLY and CDR2 FYNNEI. V was clipped by 1 base and J by 7 bases; unmatched bases: 5. In DNA, the CDR3 is TGTGCCAGCAGTGAAGGAGTCACAGGGGGCCAGCCCCAGCATTTT. Amino acid sequence: CASSEGVTGGQPQHF. The full variable domain, with the rest looked up from reference TRBV2 and TRBJ1-5, is EPEVTQTPSHQVTQMGQEVILRCVPISNHLYFYWYRQILGQKVEFLVSFYNNEISEKSEIFDDQFSVERPDGSNFTLKIRSTKLEDSAMYFCASSEGVTGGQPQHFGDGTRLSIL.

The chain recombines TRBV2 with TRBJ2-5; D unclear. This CDR3 contains 12 residues. Germline V gives CDR1 SNHLY, CDR2 FYNNEI. V was cut by 8 bases and J by 2 bases, with 9 bases left in between. As DNA, the CDR3 is TGTGCCAGCGGTAGAATTCAAGAGACCCAGTACTTC. It specifies CASGRIQETQYF.

V gene TRBV7-8 combines with J gene TRBJ1-5; D is perhaps TRBD1 (5 bases). CDR3 length equals 12 residues. Trimming left V 5 bases short and J 4 bases short, with 6 bases between. Germline loops: CDR1 SGHVS, CDR2 FQNEAQ. The CDR3, as DNA: TGTGCCAGCAGCCCAGGGAATCAGCCCCAGCATTTT. This encodes CASSPGNQPQHF.

V gene TRBV18 combines with J gene TRBJ2-5; D is undetermined. The CDR3 runs to 15 residues. Deletions cut 6 bases from V and 4 bases from J, with 18 bases between. Germline CDR1 reads KGHSH; CDR2 reads LQKENI. Here the CDR3 reads CASSSSVGLGETQYF. The DNA of the CDR3 is TGTGCCAGCTCCTCCTCCGTGGGCCTGGGAGAGACCCAGTACTTC.

This sequence joins TRBV19 and TRBJ1-1; 7 nucleotides line up with TRBD1. This CDR3 contains 12 residues. Looked up from germline, CDR1 is LNHDA and CDR2 is SQIVND (reference sequence). V shed 6 bases and J 4 bases; nucleotides not matched to a gene: 2. CDR3 nucleotides: TGTGCCAGTAGACAGGGGTTCACTGAAGCTTTCTTT. It is translated as CASRQGFTEAFF.

This CDR3 reads CSASIAGLGREQYF. CDR3 nucleotide sequence: TGCAGTGCTAGTATAGCAGGGTTAGGGCGCGAGCAGTACTTC. This chain uses TRBV20-1 with TRBJ2-7; D might be TRBD1 (5 bases). CDR1 and CDR2 from the germline V gene are DFQATT and SNEGSKA (reference sequence). V lost 3 bases and J lost 6, with 18 bases in between. This CDR3 has 14 amino acids.